The 4 T cell receptor beta chains in this list originate from one sample, sequenced in a study of CD8 T cells in ankylosing spondylitis. MiXCR, applied by TCRdb to the 5' RACE reads, yields one record per CDR3 protein. The sample records 250,000 or so distinct CDR3 sequences, 20% to 30% being singletons. The sequencing sample was made of blood, either unsorted or a sorted T cell fraction (not recorded which). These receptors were collected from a male donor with ankylosing spondylitis or in good health (not recorded which).

The rearrangement links TRBV20-1 to TRBJ2-5; D remains unclear. V was shortened by 3 bases and J by 7 bases, with 18 bases between the two germline ends. The CDR3 is 14 amino acids. Germline V lookup: CDR1 DFQATT, CDR2 SNEGSKA (reference sequence). CDR3 region: CSARTGYLGGTQYF. The DNA for the CDR3 is TGCAGTGCTAGGACCGGGTACCTCGGCGGGACCCAGTACTTC.

This clonotype was detected ten times or more. The chain couples TRBV20-1 to TRBJ2-1; D is possibly TRBD2 (5 bases). Between the trimmed V and J ends, which lost 5 bases and 10 bases, there was a span of 12 bases. The CDR3 loop spans 11 amino acids. Germline CDR1 is DFQATT and CDR2 is SNEGSKA (reference sequence). CDR3 nucleotides: TGCAGTGCTTCTAGACCGGGAGAGCAGTTCTTC. Protein product: CSASRPGEQFF.

This clonotype was seen ten or more times. V is TRBV25-1 and J is TRBJ2-7; 13 nucleotides line up with TRBD2. The trim removed 4 bases at V and 7 bases at J, leaving 10 bases unmatched. The V gene's germline CDR1 is MGHDK and CDR2 SYGVNS. The CDR3 contains 16 residues. The CDR3 reads CASSGFGTSGEPEQYF. CDR3 DNA: TGTGCCAGCAGTGGATTCGGGACTAGCGGGGAACCAGAGCAGTACTTC.

This clonotype has a count of ten or more. The genes are TRBV29-1 and TRBJ1-1, with 8 bases matching TRBD1. The ends lost 8 bases at V and 1 base at J; junction bases unmatched: 9. Germline V gives CDR1 SQVTM, CDR2 ANQGSEA. The CDR3 has 14 amino acids. The CDR3 protein is CSTGTGRGNTEAFF. CDR3 DNA: TGCAGCACAGGGACAGGTAGGGGGAACACTGAAGCTTTCTTT.